Presented here are 20 T cell receptor beta chains from one specimen sequenced in a study of shared clonotypes between healthy human individuals. Measured with immunoSEQ multiplex PCR; TCRdb has only the in-frame clones, and not every one. Of 2 million to 2.5 million clones in the sample, 90% to 95% were seen once. Sequenced: naive CD4+ T cells from PBMCs. This sample's subset: CD45RA+ positively selected. The origin of the receptors is a young man in good health. Some clones in this sample may be carry-over from other donors' samples.

The gene calls are TRBV28 and TRBJ1-1, with TRBD1 as a possible D gene (6 bases). The V end was cut by 3 bases, the J end by 5 bases, with 7 bases between. CDR1 is MDHEN and CDR2 is SYDVKM in the germline V gene. The CDR3 is 12 residues long. CDR3 nucleotide sequence: TGTGCCAGCAGTTTTCAGGGGACTGAAGCTTTCTTT. This gives the protein CASSFQGTEAFF.

The genes are TRBV27 and TRBJ2-1, with a weak D call TRBD2 (6 bases). V shed 4 bases and J shed 3 bases, with 16 bases lying between them. The CDR3 totals 16 residues. Germline loops: CDR1 MNHEY, CDR2 SMNVEV (reference sequence). The CDR3 bases are TGTGCCAGCAGTTCTGGCGGGGCTAACCTCTACAATGAGCAGTTCTTC. Translation: CASSSGGANLYNEQFF.

The chain recombines TRBV11-2 with TRBJ2-2; 9 bases fit TRBD1. The CDR3 contains 17 residues. J lost 5 bases, V lost 4 bases, and 11 bases had no gene match. The germline gives CDR1 SGHAT, CDR2 FQNNGV. The chain's CDR3 is CASSSRDRVVVTGELFF. CDR3 DNA: TGTGCCAGCAGCTCCCGGGACAGGGTAGTGGTGACCGGGGAGCTGTTTTTT.

Worth noting for this clone: The sample has other DNA sequences that encode this CDR3 too. The J gene is TRBJ2-2, the V gene TRBV9, with D hard to call. Per germline, CDR1 SGDLS and CDR2 YYNGEE. CDR3 size: 15 residues. Trimming shortened V by 0 bases and J by 4 bases, and 10 bases separated the two germline ends. CDR3 protein: CASSVATSGTGELFF. CDR3 in DNA: TGTGCCAGCAGCGTAGCTACTTCGGGCACCGGGGAGCTGTTTTTT.

On this clone itself: Other DNA sequences in the same sample also yield this CDR3. The chain couples TRBV5-1 to TRBJ2-1; TRBD2 aligns across 7 bases. CDR1 SGHRS and CDR2 YFSETQ come from the germline V gene. Trimming removed 5 bases from V and 0 bases from J; junction bases left unmatched: 2. This CDR3 has 14 amino acids. The CDR3 region is CASSGGDSYNEQFF. DNA for the CDR3: TGCGCCAGCAGTGGGGGGGACTCCTACAATGAGCAGTTCTTC.

The CDR3 DNA is TGTGCCAGCAGCCCCTCTCGGCTTGGCTACACCTTC. Translation gives CASSPSRLGYTF. The gene calls are TRBV11-2 and TRBJ1-2; no reliable D call. The ends were cut back, 5 bases at V and 7 bases at J, with 11 bases in the middle. This CDR3 is 12 amino acids long. Germline V CDR1 and CDR2: SGHAT, FQNNGV.

Concerning this clone itself: Additional DNA sequences in this sample encode the identical CDR3. J is TRBJ1-2 and V is TRBV28, with unresolved D. CDR1 MDHEN and CDR2 SYDVKM come from the germline V gene. V lost 5 bases and J lost 4, with 8 bases in between. This CDR3 is 12 amino acids long. CDR3 nucleotide sequence: TGTGCCAGCAGTCCCCGAGGCTATGGCTACACCTTC. Its translation: CASSPRGYGYTF.

V gene TRBV9 combines with J gene TRBJ1-2, with D tentatively TRBD1 (6 bases). CDR1 and CDR2 from the germline V gene are SGDLS and YYNGEE. The V gene lost 3 bases and the J gene lost 7 bases, with 25 bases spanning the gap. The CDR3 extends over 17 amino acids. The CDR3 is CASSAPGAQTDGAGYTF. CDR3 coding DNA: TGTGCCAGCAGCGCTCCAGGGGCACAGACGGATGGGGCTGGCTACACCTTC.

The rearrangement links TRBV5-4 to TRBJ2-3, with TRBD2 matching over 11 bases. V was clipped by 4 bases and J by 3 bases; unmatched bases: 7. Germline-derived CDR1 and CDR2 are SGHNT and YYREEE (reference sequence). The CDR3 runs to 16 residues. CDR3 amino acids: CASSHRLAGPTDTQYF. As DNA, the CDR3 is TGTGCCAGCAGCCATCGACTAGCGGGACCGACAGATACGCAGTATTTT.

The chain recombines TRBV29-1 with TRBJ1-1; D is ambiguous. This CDR3 comprises 13 residues. Germline CDR1 is SQVTM and CDR2 is ANQGSEA. V dropped 5 bases and J dropped 1 base, with 11 bases sitting between them. CDR3: CSVQVGRNTEAFF. As DNA, the CDR3 is TGCAGCGTTCAAGTAGGGCGGAACACTGAAGCTTTCTTT.

This clone was seen only once. The chain is built from TRBV11-1 and TRBJ2-3, with D perhaps TRBD2 (7 bases). CDR1 and CDR2 (germline): SGHAT, FQDESV (reference sequence). The V end lost 2 bases, the J end lost 2 bases, and 14 bases lay between the germline ends. The CDR3 is 16 amino acids. The CDR3 reads CASSLLGGRLTDTQYF. CDR3 nucleotide sequence: TGTGCCAGCAGCTTATTGGGGGGGCGTCTCACAGATACGCAGTATTTT.

The chain combines TRBV19 with TRBJ2-5; tentative D call: TRBD2 (6 bases). The end of the DNA fits TRBJ2-7 better, so the J call may be wrong. Germline CDR1 and CDR2: LNHDA and SQIVND (reference sequence). This CDR3 has 17 amino acids. The CDR3 reads CASSPNPRGDSPYEQYF. The CDR3 coding sequence is TGTGCCAGTAGTCCGAACCCGCGGGGAGACAGTCCCTACGAGCAGTACTTC.

The chain is built from TRBV5-4 and TRBJ2-7, with D possibly being TRBD2 (6 bases). The V end lost 6 bases, the J end lost 2 bases, and 12 bases lay between the germline ends. Germline values: CDR1 SGHNT, CDR2 YYREEE (reference sequence). CDR3 size: 13 residues. The CDR3, as DNA: TGTGCCAGCAAGGCCGGAGGGGCCTACGAGCAGTACTTC. Encoded protein: CASKAGGAYEQYF.

The chain combines TRBV30 with TRBJ2-7; no clear D. CDR3 length equals 14 residues. The V end was cut by 3 bases, the J end by 2 bases, with 14 bases between. Germline loops: CDR1 GTSNPN, CDR2 SVGIG (reference sequence). The CDR3, as DNA: TGTGCCTGGAGCTACGGACCCGTCGCCTACGAGCAGTACTTC. Amino acid sequence: CAWSYGPVAYEQYF.

The chain carries TRBV7-9 and TRBJ2-7; 8 bases are shared with TRBD1. Germline loops: CDR1 SEHNR, CDR2 FQNEAQ (reference sequence). After removal of 4 bases from V and 0 bases from J, the junction contained 8 bases not matched to a gene. The length of the CDR3 is 16 residues. CDR3 protein: CASSSDPGQASYEQYF. CDR3 bases: TGTGCCAGCAGCTCCGATCCGGGACAGGCCTCCTACGAGCAGTACTTC.

The chain is built from TRBV14 and TRBJ1-5; 8 nucleotides line up with TRBD1. Germline V gives CDR1 SGHDN, CDR2 FVKESK. The V segment lost 4 bases and the J segment 10 bases; nucleotides outside the gene matches: 12. The CDR3 has 15 residues. Here the CDR3 DNA reads TGTGCCAGCAGCCTTTCCAGGGGGCCGGGGAGTCCCCAGCATTTT. Protein sequence: CASSLSRGPGSPQHF. The complete variable domain, with remaining parts taken from reference TRBV14 and TRBJ1-5, reads EAGVTQFPSHSVIEKGQTVTLRCDPISGHDNLYWYRRVMGKEIKFLLHFVKESKQDESGMPNNRFLAERTGGTYSTLKVQPAELEDSGVYFCASSLSRGPGSPQHFGDGTRLSIL.

V usage is TRBV7-9 and J usage is TRBJ2-7; D is unclear. Germline V gives CDR1 SEHNR, CDR2 FQNEAQ (reference sequence). The CDR3 runs to 17 residues. V lost 1 base and J lost 6, with 22 bases in between. The CDR3 is CASSLGARVLRDGEQYF. Written as DNA, the CDR3 is TGTGCCAGCAGCTTAGGGGCAAGGGTCCTCCGCGACGGCGAGCAGTACTTC.

Worth noting for this clone: Additional DNA sequences in this sample encode the identical CDR3. The chain combines TRBV7-2 with TRBJ2-7, with 14 bases matching TRBD2. The CDR3 is 15 amino acids. Germline V CDR1 and CDR2: SGHTA, FQGNSA. Losses at the gene ends were 4 bases for V and 7 bases for J; bases not matched to a gene: 6. The CDR3 nucleotides read TGTGCCAGCAGCTCGGGACTAGCGGGAGTGGGGGAGCAGTACTTC. Its translation: CASSSGLAGVGEQYF.

CDR3 loop: CASSLADRVPQPQHF. Written as DNA, the CDR3 is TGTGCCAGCAGCTTGGCGGACAGGGTTCCTCAGCCCCAGCATTTT. The chain recombines TRBV5-6 with TRBJ1-5; the match to TRBD1 covers 8 bases. The V segment lost 0 bases and the J segment 6 bases; nucleotides outside the gene matches: 5. The CDR3 runs 15 residues. Germline V gene sequence: CDR1 SGHDT, CDR2 YYEEEE.

V is TRBV6-6 and J is TRBJ2-7; weak D call: TRBD2 (7 bases). The length of the CDR3 is 13 residues. Trimming shortened V by 5 bases and J by 8 bases, and 16 bases separated the two germline ends. Germline values: CDR1 MNHNY, CDR2 SVGAGI (reference sequence). The CDR3 loop is CASSRGALEQQYF. The CDR3 DNA reads TGTGCCAGCAGTCGGGGGGCCCTCGAACAGCAGTACTTC.